This T cell receptor (beta chain) was sequenced in a study of response to subunit inactivated influenza vaccine. Per the germline V gene, CDR1 is DFQATT and CDR2 is SNEGSKA (reference sequence). The J segment lost 5 bases and the V segment lost 8 bases, leaving 8 bases of the junction unmatched. The CDR3 runs 13 residues. This clonotype was seen at least ten times. MiXCR, run by TCRdb on the RT-PCR reads, gives a single entry per CDR3 protein. In the table there are fewer than 600,000 distinct CDR3 sequences, 6% to 9% of which are singletons. The sequence was obtained from a man in his fifties or sixties who received an inactivated influenza vaccine. The chain has TRBV20-1 and TRBJ2-7, with 11 nucleotides matching TRBD1. Specimen: PBMCs from blood, collected around 25 months after vaccination. The CDR3 sequence is CSPDRGRFDEQYF. Written as DNA, the CDR3 is TGCAGTCCGGACAGGGGGCGCTTTGACGAGCAGTACTTC.